Listed below are T cell receptor beta chains from one sample, sequenced in a study of blood T cell repertoires in COVID-19. Only in-frame clones appear in the TCRdb table, and some are missing; sequencing was by immunoSEQ multiplex PCR. The sample includes some 83,000 clones, less than 80% seen only once; the top ten take approximately 15%. Sequenced sample: peripheral blood. These receptors all stem from a woman older than 75 with acute or convalescent COVID-19. Each CDR3 is given with its conserved first and last residue. Each record gives: CDR3 protein, CDR3 DNA, clone size, D gene, J gene, V gene. The D gene is left open where the match is weak. Rows may omit the clone size; those that give it use once, few, many or a size class.

CDR3: CASRLDRRTEAFF
DNA: TGTGCCAGCAGGTTGGACAGGCGGACTGAAGCTTTCTTT
size: medium-sized
D: TRBD1
J: TRBJ1-1
V: TRBV6-6

CDR3: CASSFSGENTEAFF
DNA: TGTGCCAGCAGCTTTTCAGGGGAGAACACTGAAGCTTTCTTT
size: -
D: -
J: TRBJ1-1
V: TRBV11-3

CDR3: CASIRVEDTEAFF
DNA: TGTGCCAGCATCAGGGTCGAGGACACTGAAGCTTTCTTT
size: -
D: -
J: TRBJ1-1
V: TRBV6-5

CDR3: CASSLSRGDTGELFF
DNA: TGTGCCAGCAGCTTGTCTCGGGGGGACACCGGGGAGCTGTTTTTT
size: few
D: TRBD2
J: TRBJ2-2
V: TRBV7-2

CDR3: CASSLLGGSGYTF
DNA: TGTGCCAGCAGCTTACTCGGGGGGAGCGGCTACACCTTC
size: -
D: -
J: TRBJ1-2
V: TRBV7-9

CDR3: CASSREARIRTGELFF
DNA: TGTGCCAGTAGCAGGGAAGCGAGGATTAGGACCGGGGAGCTGTTTTTT
size: -
D: -
J: TRBJ2-2
V: TRBV19

CDR3: CASSSGARGATSTDTQYF
DNA: TGTGCCAGCAGCTCAGGGGCCAGGGGGGCGACTAGCACAGATACGCAGTATTTT
size: -
D: -
J: TRBJ2-3
V: TRBV7-3

CDR3: CASSYSAGGPNEQFF
DNA: TGTGCCAGCAGTTACTCGGCGGGGGGGCCGAATGAGCAGTTCTTC
size: -
D: TRBD2
J: TRBJ2-1
V: TRBV6-2/TRBV6-3

CDR3: CASSLMLAGGQDTQYF
DNA: TGTGCCAGCAGCTTAATGCTAGCGGGGGGGCAAGATACGCAGTATTTT
size: few
D: TRBD2
J: TRBJ2-3
V: TRBV7-2

CDR3: CAIRSGATYEQYF
DNA: TGTGCCATCAGGAGCGGGGCCACCTACGAGCAGTACTTC
size: -
D: TRBD2
J: TRBJ2-7
V: TRBV10-3

CDR3: CASSPAGLNTEAFF
DNA: TGTGCCAGCAGCCCTGCAGGGCTGAACACTGAAGCTTTCTTT
size: -
D: -
J: TRBJ1-1
V: TRBV7-2

CDR3: CASSLWRGPRSYNEQFF
DNA: TGTGCCAGCAGTTTATGGCGGGGGCCCCGCTCCTACAATGAGCAGTTCTTC
size: -
D: -
J: TRBJ2-1
V: TRBV28

CDR3: CASSLGQGDYNEQFF
DNA: TGTGCCAGCAGCTTAGGCCAGGGCGACTACAATGAGCAGTTCTTC
size: -
D: -
J: TRBJ2-1
V: TRBV11-3

CDR3: CASSEGGLRIHSPLHF
DNA: TGTGCCAGCAGTGAAGGAGGGCTCAGAATACATTCACCCCTCCACTTT
size: -
D: -
J: TRBJ1-6
V: TRBV2

CDR3: CSVEAGSYNEQFF
DNA: TGCAGCGTTGAAGCAGGGTCCTACAATGAGCAGTTCTTC
size: once
D: -
J: TRBJ2-1
V: TRBV29-1

CDR3: CASSQEKQAYLNTGELFF
DNA: TGCGCCAGCAGCCAAGAAAAACAGGCCTACCTCAACACCGGGGAGCTGTTTTTT
size: -
D: -
J: TRBJ2-2
V: TRBV4-3

CDR3: CASRRGAHYEQYF
DNA: TGTGCCAGCCGACGGGGGGCCCACTACGAGCAGTACTTC
size: -
D: -
J: TRBJ2-7
V: TRBV27

CDR3: CASNLGGGPMGLGGYTF
DNA: TGTGCCAGCAATCTCGGGGGGGGGCCGATGGGGTTGGGTGGCTACACCTTC
size: -
D: -
J: TRBJ1-2
V: TRBV28

CDR3: CASSIGFRAGPDTQYF
DNA: TGTGCCAGCAGCATCGGATTCCGAGCAGGCCCAGATACGCAGTATTTT
size: -
D: -
J: TRBJ2-3
V: TRBV9

CDR3: CASSRQGVVVKLFF
DNA: TGTGCCAGCAGTAGACAGGGGGTGGTAGTAAAACTGTTTTTT
size: -
D: TRBD1
J: TRBJ1-4
V: TRBV28

CDR3: CASRDFGGGPQHF
DNA: TGTGCCAGCAGAGACTTTGGAGGAGGGCCCCAGCATTTT
size: few
D: -
J: TRBJ1-5
V: TRBV6-5

CDR3: CSASLGGSGLAVQETQYF
DNA: TGCAGTGCTAGTCTAGGTGGGTCGGGACTAGCGGTGCAAGAGACCCAGTACTTC
size: -
D: TRBD2
J: TRBJ2-5
V: TRBV20-1

CDR3: CASSATSGTDTQYF
DNA: TGTGCCAGCAGTGCGACTAGCGGCACAGATACGCAGTATTTT
size: once
D: TRBD2
J: TRBJ2-3
V: TRBV6-4

CDR3: CASTPDRGRTGELFF
DNA: TGCGCCAGCACCCCGGACAGGGGACGAACCGGGGAGCTGTTTTTT
size: -
D: TRBD1
J: TRBJ2-2
V: TRBV5-1

CDR3: CASTAGARRYTEAFF
DNA: TGTGCCAGTACCGCGGGTGCCCGCAGATACACTGAAGCTTTCTTT
size: once
D: -
J: TRBJ1-1
V: TRBV19

CDR3: CASSRYEETQYF
DNA: TGTGCCAGCAGCCGATATGAGGAGACCCAGTACTTC
size: -
D: -
J: TRBJ2-5
V: TRBV7-8

CDR3: CASSFRDSNTEAFF
DNA: TGTGCCAGCAGCTTCCGGGACAGCAACACTGAAGCTTTCTTT
size: few
D: TRBD1
J: TRBJ1-1
V: TRBV11-2

CDR3: CASSRQGYTEAFF
DNA: TGTGCCAGCAGCCGTCAGGGTTACACTGAAGCTTTCTTT
size: -
D: -
J: TRBJ1-1
V: TRBV7-9

CDR3: CASSSPSYSNYGYTF
DNA: TGTGCCAGCAGTTCCCCTTCTTATTCTAACTATGGCTACACCTTC
size: -
D: -
J: TRBJ1-2
V: TRBV28

CDR3: CASSPSGDWDTEAFF
DNA: TGTGCCAGCAGCCCCTCCGGGGATTGGGACACTGAAGCTTTCTTT
size: -
D: -
J: TRBJ1-1
V: TRBV25-1

CDR3: CASTQLRDGDNLNTEAFF
DNA: TGTGCCAGCACCCAACTCAGAGACGGGGACAATCTGAACACTGAAGCTTTCTTT
size: -
D: -
J: TRBJ1-1
V: TRBV21-1

CDR3: CASSQRGDRGSYSNQPQHF
DNA: TGTGCCAGCAGTCAAAGGGGGGACAGGGGGTCCTATAGCAATCAGCCCCAGCATTTT
size: -
D: TRBD1
J: TRBJ1-5
V: TRBV27

CDR3: CASSLVGLAEYEQYF
DNA: TGTGCCAGCAGTTTAGTCGGACTAGCGGAGTACGAGCAGTACTTC
size: -
D: TRBD2
J: TRBJ2-7
V: TRBV28

CDR3: CASRVRGYEQYF
DNA: TGTGCCAGCAGGGTCAGGGGGTACGAGCAGTACTTC
size: -
D: TRBD1
J: TRBJ2-7
V: TRBV12-3/TRBV12-4

CDR3: CASSSGGQGYNEQFF
DNA: TGTGCCAGCAGCTCGGGCGGACAGGGGTACAATGAGCAGTTCTTC
size: once
D: TRBD1
J: TRBJ2-1
V: TRBV4-2

CDR3: CASSGGQAGETQYF
DNA: TGTGCCAGCTCAGGGGGACAGGCGGGAGAGACCCAGTACTTC
size: -
D: TRBD1
J: TRBJ2-5
V: TRBV18

CDR3: CASRPRTERSYGYTF
DNA: TGTGCCAGCAGACCCAGGACTGAGAGGAGCTATGGCTACACCTTC
size: -
D: -
J: TRBJ1-2
V: TRBV28

CDR3: CASSPGGSNTEAFF
DNA: TGTGCCAGCAGTCCCGGGGGTTCAAACACTGAAGCTTTCTTT
size: -
D: -
J: TRBJ1-1
V: TRBV28

CDR3: CASSEKGQNEKLFF
DNA: TGTGCCAGCAGTGAAAAGGGGCAGAATGAAAAACTGTTTTTT
size: -
D: -
J: TRBJ1-4
V: TRBV2

CDR3: CASSNSRLSTDQPQHF
DNA: TGTGCCAGCAGTAATTCGCGACTCTCAACGGATCAGCCCCAGCATTTT
size: -
D: -
J: TRBJ1-5
V: TRBV6-2/TRBV6-3

CDR3: CASSQRGTGNDEQFF
DNA: TGTGCCAGCAGCCAAAGGGGGACAGGGAACGATGAGCAGTTCTTC
size: -
D: TRBD1
J: TRBJ2-1
V: TRBV4-2

CDR3: CASSKELQETQYF
DNA: TGTGCCAGCTCAAAGGAGCTCCAAGAGACCCAGTACTTC
size: -
D: -
J: TRBJ2-5
V: TRBV18

CDR3: CASTLPEGTRAFF
DNA: TGTGCCAGCACCCTCCCTGAGGGAACTAGAGCTTTCTTT
size: few
D: -
J: TRBJ1-1
V: TRBV5-5

CDR3: CASSLAGGIDEQFF
DNA: TGCGCCAGCAGCCTGGCCGGGGGGATCGATGAGCAGTTCTTC
size: -
D: TRBD2
J: TRBJ2-1
V: TRBV4-3

CDR3: CASRAGRTGNTIYF
DNA: TGTGCCAGCAGGGCAGGGAGGACTGGAAACACCATATATTTT
size: once
D: -
J: TRBJ1-3
V: TRBV27

CDR3: CASSDRQASGPLHF
DNA: TGTGCCAGCAGCGACAGACAGGCAAGCGGTCCCCTCCACTTT
size: -
D: -
J: TRBJ1-6
V: TRBV9

CDR3: CASSYRQDSSGNTIYF
DNA: TGTGCCAGCAGTTACCGGCAGGACAGCTCTGGAAACACCATATATTTT
size: -
D: -
J: TRBJ1-3
V: TRBV6-5

CDR3: CASNREGGEQETQYF
DNA: TGTGCCAGCAACCGTGAGGGGGGGGAGCAAGAGACCCAGTACTTC
size: once
D: -
J: TRBJ2-5
V: TRBV3-1/TRBV3-2

CDR3: CASSFESHSYNEQFF
DNA: TGTGCCAGCAGCTTCGAGAGCCACTCCTACAATGAGCAGTTCTTC
size: -
D: -
J: TRBJ2-1
V: TRBV5-4

CDR3: CASSLIRSGGGNTIYF
DNA: TGTGCCAGCAGTCTGATCCGCTCGGGGGGTGGAAACACCATATATTTT
size: -
D: -
J: TRBJ1-3
V: TRBV28

CDR3: CASSDRQGGPGELFF
DNA: TGTGCCAGCAGTGATAGACAGGGCGGGCCCGGGGAGCTGTTTTTT
size: -
D: TRBD1
J: TRBJ2-2
V: TRBV6-1

CDR3: CATRGDSNQPQHF
DNA: TGTGCCACCAGAGGGGATAGCAATCAGCCCCAGCATTTT
size: -
D: -
J: TRBJ1-5
V: TRBV24-1

CDR3: CASSLEYPGTGGEKLFF
DNA: TGTGCCAGCAGCTTAGAATATCCCGGGACAGGGGGTGAAAAACTGTTTTTT
size: -
D: TRBD1
J: TRBJ1-4
V: TRBV7-2

CDR3: CASSYLGGGYTF
DNA: TGTGCCAGCAGTTACCTGGGGGGTGGCTACACCTTC
size: -
D: -
J: TRBJ1-2
V: TRBV6-5

CDR3: CASSTGQGVGEKLFF
DNA: TGTGCCAGCAGCACCGGACAGGGGGTCGGAGAAAAACTGTTTTTT
size: few
D: TRBD1
J: TRBJ1-4
V: TRBV5-4

CDR3: CASRRDWSYNEQFF
DNA: TGTGCCAGCAGAAGAGACTGGTCCTACAATGAGCAGTTCTTC
size: -
D: -
J: TRBJ2-1
V: TRBV4-2

CDR3: CAWRGQAETQYF
DNA: TGTGCCTGGAGGGGCCAGGCCGAGACCCAGTACTTC
size: few
D: -
J: TRBJ2-5
V: TRBV30

CDR3: CASGFGDVGTKVWNTGELFF
DNA: TGTGCTAGTGGTTTTGGGGATGTCGGGACAAAGGTTTGGAACACCGGGGAGCTGTTTTTT
size: -
D: -
J: TRBJ2-2
V: TRBV12-5

CDR3: CASSLGWDRNQPQHF
DNA: TGTGCCAGCAGCTTAGGTTGGGACAGGAATCAGCCCCAGCATTTT
size: -
D: TRBD1
J: TRBJ1-5
V: TRBV7-8

CDR3: CASSFSGQIYSGNTIYF
DNA: TGTGCCAGCAGTTTCTCCGGACAGATCTACTCTGGAAACACCATATATTTT
size: -
D: -
J: TRBJ1-3
V: TRBV28